These T cell receptor beta chains were read from a single sample in a study of T cell responses to AZD1222 COVID-19 vaccine. Here immunoSEQ multiplex PCR was the method, and the copy in TCRdb shows in-frame clones only, minus some. This sample has roughly 140,000 clones, with 90% found just once. Sequenced here: peripheral blood, sampled 28 days after the second AZD1222 dose. Receptors were obtained from an adult who received the AZD1222 COVID-19 vaccine. CDR3s include the opening cysteine and the closing phenylalanine or tryptophan. D genes are given only for firm matches. The size entry is marked missing in some rows and otherwise reads once, few, many or a size class.

d_call j_call v_call clone_size cdr3_nt cdr3_aa
TRBD2 TRBJ2-2 TRBV5-1 - TGCGCCAGCAGCGAGAGCGGGACCGACACCGGGGAGCTGTTTTTT CASSESGTDTGELFF
- TRBJ2-3 TRBV7-9 few TGTGCCAGCAGCAGAGAGGGGGCAGATACGCAGTATTTT CASSREGADTQYF
- TRBJ2-7 TRBV19 - TGTGCCAGTAGTAAAGGGAGCTACGAGCAGTACTTC CASSKGSYEQYF
- TRBJ1-1 TRBV6-5 - TGTGCCAGCATGAGGATCGGGGTGAACACTGAAGCTTTCTTT CASMRIGVNTEAFF
- TRBJ1-3 TRBV19 - TGTGCCAGTAGTATACCCGGGAGCTCTGGAAACACCATATATTTT CASSIPGSSGNTIYF
- TRBJ2-3 TRBV29-1 - TGCAGCGTTGATAGCGTCTCAGCCACAGATACGCAGTATTTT CSVDSVSATDTQYF
- TRBJ1-5 TRBV10-3 - TGTGCCATCAGTGAGTCGTGGGGTGGCAATCAGCCCCAGCATTTT CAISESWGGNQPQHF
TRBD1 TRBJ1-5 TRBV12-5 few TGTGCTAGTGGTTCCGGACAGGGCAATCAGCCCCAGCATTTT CASGSGQGNQPQHF
TRBD1 TRBJ1-2 TRBV7-9 - TGTGCCAGCAGCTTGGGACAGGGTGATGGCTACACCTTC CASSLGQGDGYTF
- TRBJ2-2 TRBV27 - TGTGCCAGCAGTTTATCTACGGCGAACACCGGGGAGCTGTTTTTT CASSLSTANTGELFF
TRBD1 TRBJ1-3 TRBV6-5 - TGTGCCAGTCAGACAGGGAGAGGAAACACCATATATTTT CASQTGRGNTIYF
- TRBJ1-1 TRBV5-1 - TGCGCCAGCAGCTTGGGAAGGGTTCGGAACACTGAAGCTTTCTTT CASSLGRVRNTEAFF
- TRBJ2-1 TRBV21-1 - TGTGCCAGCATCACCGGGACAGCGGACCGCTCCTACAATGAGCAGTTCTTC CASITGTADRSYNEQFF
TRBD2 TRBJ2-3 TRBV11-2 - TGTGCCAGCAGCATCGGACTAGCGGGAGGTGATACGCAGTATTTT CASSIGLAGGDTQYF
- TRBJ1-4 TRBV27 - TGTGCCAGCAAAGAGGCAGGGGCGAGTAATGAAAAACTGTTTTTT CASKEAGASNEKLFF
- TRBJ2-7 TRBV5-1 - TGCGCCAGCAGCTCCTATAGGGGCGACGCCTACGAGCAGTACTTC CASSSYRGDAYEQYF
- TRBJ1-4 TRBV30 - TGTGCCTGGACGCCCCCGGGGGCGGATGAAAAACTGTTTTTT CAWTPPGADEKLFF
- TRBJ1-5 TRBV23-1 - TGCGCCAGCAGTCAATCATTTCCCGATAGCAATCAGCCCCAGCATTTT CASSQSFPDSNQPQHF
- TRBJ1-3 TRBV21-1 - TGTGCCAGCAGCAAAGAAAGGGGGGCTGGAAACACCATATATTTT CASSKERGAGNTIYF
TRBD2 TRBJ2-1 TRBV12-5 - TGTGCTAGTGGTACCGGACTAGCGGGAGGGCAGTTCTTC CASGTGLAGGQFF
- TRBJ2-5 TRBV20-1 - TGCAGTGCTAGAGATCAAGAGACCCAGTACTTC CSARDQETQYF
- TRBJ1-6 TRBV27 - TGTGCCAGCAGTTTAATATGGAGTGGGATATCTAATTCACCCCTCCACTTT CASSLIWSGISNSPLHF
TRBD1 TRBJ2-3 TRBV7-9 - TGTGCCAGCAGCTCTCCTACAGGGGGCGCCACAGATACGCAGTATTTT CASSSPTGGATDTQYF
- TRBJ1-5 TRBV7-8 once TGTGCCAGCAGCTTTTACAAGGATCAGCCCCAGCATTTT CASSFYKDQPQHF
- TRBJ2-7 TRBV10-1 - TGCGCCAGCAGTGGCCACAGGGATCGGAGCGAGCAGTACTTC CASSGHRDRSEQYF
TRBD1 TRBJ2-1 TRBV11-2 - TGTGCCAGCAGCTTAGTCTCCCCAGGGGGCTACAATGAGCAGTTCTTC CASSLVSPGGYNEQFF
- TRBJ2-7 TRBV3-1/TRBV3-2 - TGTGCCAGCAGCCAAGGTTCCGAGCAGTACTTC CASSQGSEQYF
- TRBJ1-2 TRBV5-5 once TGTGCCAGCAGCTTGGGGGGGAACTATGGCTACACCTTC CASSLGGNYGYTF
- TRBJ2-2 TRBV11-2 - TGTGCCAGCAGCTTGACGGGGCCCGGGGAGCTGTTTTTT CASSLTGPGELFF
- TRBJ2-7 TRBV19 few TGTGCCAGTACGGGGGAAACTAGAGGGGAGCAGTACTTC CASTGETRGEQYF
- TRBJ2-1 TRBV3-1/TRBV3-2 - TGTGCCAGCAGCTCTACGTGGCTAGCCTACAATGAGCAGTTCTTC CASSSTWLAYNEQFF
TRBD1 TRBJ1-3 TRBV27 - TGTGCCAGCAGTCCTGGGACAGGCGCGGGGGGAAACACCATATATTTT CASSPGTGAGGNTIYF
- TRBJ2-3 TRBV24-1 once TGTGCCACCAGTGATCCAACAGGAGATACGCAGTATTTT CATSDPTGDTQYF
- TRBJ2-2 TRBV15 - TGTGCCACCAGCAGAGATTACACCGGGGAGCTGTTTTTT CATSRDYTGELFF
- TRBJ2-7 TRBV9 - TGTGCCAGCAGCGTCGGCTGGGTCGATCACGAGCAGTACTTC CASSVGWVDHEQYF
- TRBJ1-2 TRBV6-5 - TGTGCCAGCAGTTACTCGATTAGCGTAGCTAACTATGGCTACACCTTC CASSYSISVANYGYTF
- TRBJ1-5 TRBV2 - TGTGCCAGCAGTCCCGGGACATCTAGCAATCAGCCCCAGCATTTT CASSPGTSSNQPQHF
- TRBJ1-1 TRBV18 - TGTGCCAGCTCACCGGGGGGGGGATCATGGGACACTGAAGCTTTCTTT CASSPGGGSWDTEAFF
- TRBJ1-2 TRBV27 - TGTGCCAGCAGTTTATCTCCCCGGACGCATGATTACTATGGCTACACCTTC CASSLSPRTHDYYGYTF
TRBD1 TRBJ2-1 TRBV7-9 - TGTGCCAGCAGCTTATTGGCAGGGGGCTTCGATGAGCAGTTCTTC CASSLLAGGFDEQFF
- TRBJ1-1 TRBV12-3/TRBV12-4 - TGTGCCAGCAGTCTAGAGCGGTACACTGAAGCTTTCTTT CASSLERYTEAFF
- TRBJ1-2 TRBV25-1 - TGTGCCAGCAGTTACGCTGTCTATGGCTACACCTTC CASSYAVYGYTF
- TRBJ2-1 TRBV3-1/TRBV3-2 - TGTGCCAGCAGCCAAGTTTCGGGAGACCGTGAGCAGTTCTTC CASSQVSGDREQFF
- TRBJ2-1 TRBV7-9 - TGTGCCAGCAGCTTAGGGGTAGCGGATTACAATGAGCAGTTCTTC CASSLGVADYNEQFF
- TRBJ1-5 TRBV30 - TGTGCCTGGGACGCAGGGGCCTTGTTTCAGCCCCAGCATTTT CAWDAGALFQPQHF
- TRBJ1-2 TRBV15 - TGTGCCACCAGCAGGGGATCCGAGGGACCGATCTATGGCTACACCTTC CATSRGSEGPIYGYTF
TRBD2 TRBJ2-1 TRBV24-1 - TGTGCCACCTCGCGAGCGGGAGATAAAGAGCAGTTCTTC CATSRAGDKEQFF
- TRBJ1-1 TRBV19 once TGTGCCAGTACCTCCGGAGCGATGAACACTGAAGCTTTCTTT CASTSGAMNTEAFF
TRBD2 TRBJ2-1 TRBV4-1 - TGCGCCAGCAGCCAGTCCGTCGGCGGGAGCTCCTACAATGAGCAGTTCTTC CASSQSVGGSSYNEQFF
- TRBJ2-5 TRBV7-9 - TGTGCCAGCAGCTTATCTTGGGAGGAGACCCAGTACTTC CASSLSWEETQYF
- TRBJ1-1 TRBV12-3/TRBV12-4 - TGTGCCAGCAGTTGGGGGGTGAGGTCTGAAGCTTTCTTT CASSWGVRSEAFF
- TRBJ1-2 TRBV25-1 - TGTGCCAGCGGGGGGGGGCGCCCCTATGGCTACACCTTC CASGGGRPYGYTF
- TRBJ1-5 TRBV30 - TGTGCCTGGAGTACCAAGGAGAGCTACGGCAATCAGCCCCAGCATTTT CAWSTKESYGNQPQHF
TRBD1 TRBJ2-5 TRBV29-1 once TGCAGCGTTGTTTCTAGGGACAGGGGGCGTGGGGAGACCCAGTACTTC CSVVSRDRGRGETQYF
- TRBJ1-4 TRBV5-6 - TGTGCCAGCAGGGAAGGGCTTAGAGGTGAAAAACTGTTTTTT CASREGLRGEKLFF
- TRBJ1-2 TRBV3-1/TRBV3-2 few TGTGCCAGCAGCCAAGGTACAGATCATTATGGCTACACCTTC CASSQGTDHYGYTF
- TRBJ2-2 TRBV3-1/TRBV3-2 few TGTGCCAGCAGCCTCGGCGGGGCAAGGACCGGGGAGCTGTTTTTT CASSLGGARTGELFF
- TRBJ1-2 TRBV9 - TGTGCCAGCAGCACCAGTGGACCCGTCCGTGGCTACACCTTC CASSTSGPVRGYTF
- TRBJ1-2 TRBV27 - TGTGCCAGCAGTTCCCCCCCCAGCGGCTACACCTTC CASSSPPSGYTF
TRBD2 TRBJ2-3 TRBV4-2 - TGTGCCAGCAGCCAAGATGGACTGGCTAGCGGGAGGTATGGTACGCAGTATTTT CASSQDGLASGRYGTQYF